The next 29 T cell receptor beta chains were all read from a single sample in a study of regulatory T cells in long-lasting Graves disease. As for time point: newly diagnosed GD, antithyroid drugs for less than 3 months. Extracted PBMC RNA gave rise to the TCR library. Researchers made TCR beta libraries by using iRepertoire HTBI primers and running Arm-PCR on CDR3 regions. TCRdb re-analysed the multiplex PCR reads in MiXCR, keeping a single row per CDR3 protein. The sample carries about 310,000 distinct CDR3 sequences, about 20% recorded once. The source material was peripheral blood mononuclear cells (PBMCs), sampled at new diagnosis, from a patient treated with antithyroid drugs. All receptors derive from a female donor with Graves disease.

The chain combines TRBV27 with TRBJ2-1; 7 positions agree with TRBD2. CDR3 length equals 15 residues. J was trimmed by 3 bases and V by 3 bases; bases with no gene match: 5. Germline CDR1 MNHEY, CDR2 SMNVEV (reference sequence). In DNA form, the CDR3 reads TGTGCCAGCAGTTTTCGGGGGGAGGGCTACAATGAGCAGTTCTTC. It codes for CASSFRGEGYNEQFF.

This clonotype was observed many times. The rearrangement uses TRBV28 and TRBJ2-2; 9 bases match TRBD1. Per the germline V gene, CDR1 is MDHEN and CDR2 is SYDVKM. Losses at the gene ends were 1 base for V and 2 bases for J; bases not matched to a gene: 8. The CDR3 is 18 amino acids. DNA of the CDR3: TGTGCCAGCAGTTTATTGGGACAGGGTTTTAGAAACACCGGGGAGCTGTTTTTT. This encodes CASSLLGQGFRNTGELFF.

The chain links TRBV20-1 to TRBJ2-5, with D unclear. V was pared by 5 bases and J by 8 bases, with 9 bases between. The germline V gene has CDR1 DFQATT and CDR2 SNEGSKA (reference sequence). The CDR3 runs 10 residues. CDR3 coding DNA: TGCAGTGCTCTAACAAGAACCCAGTACTTC. This translates into CSALTRTQYF.

The chain joins TRBV5-1 to TRBJ1-5; possible D gene TRBD1, 6 bases. The CDR3 spans 15 residues. CDR1 is SGHRS and CDR2 is YFSETQ in the germline V gene. V gave up 0 bases and J gave up 3 bases, with 10 bases separating them. CDR3 sequence reads: CASSLDTGINQPQHF. Here the CDR3 DNA reads TGCGCCAGCAGCTTGGACACAGGGATCAATCAGCCCCAGCATTTT.

This clonotype was seen repeatedly, ten times or more. The chain recombines TRBV2 with TRBJ2-3; the D gene is possibly TRBD2 (5 bases). This CDR3 comprises 11 residues. V shed 11 bases and J shed 6 bases, with 12 bases lying between them. Germline CDR1 reads SNHLY; CDR2 reads FYNNEI. The CDR3 here is CAFKSGDTQYF. The CDR3 coding sequence is TGTGCCTTCAAATCGGGGGATACGCAGTATTTT.

This clonotype has a count of ten or more. The chain employs TRBV18 and TRBJ2-3; possible D gene TRBD2, 6 bases. Germline CDR1 KGHSH, CDR2 LQKENI. The V end was cut by 1 base, the J end by 5 bases, with 19 bases between. The length of the CDR3 is 17 residues. CDR3 sequence (DNA): TGTGCCAGCTCACCACTTCAGTTTCGGGGACTGCAAGATACGCAGTATTTT. Translating gives CASSPLQFRGLQDTQYF.

As regards this clonotype: It may be a read error: a sequence one base away is much more abundant. The rearrangement joins TRBV27 to TRBJ2-3; D gene uncertain. The CDR3 runs to 14 residues. CDR1 is MNHEY, CDR2 SMNVEV, per germline (reference sequence). Trimming removed 1 base from V and 2 bases from J, with 7 bases in between. In DNA, the CDR3 is TGTGCCAGCAGTTTATGGAGTCCCACAGATACGCAGTATTTT. Translation: CASSLWSPTDTQYF.

This clonotype showed up many times. The V gene is TRBV5-1, the J gene TRBJ2-7; a possible D gene is TRBD1 (5 bases). Germline CDR1 and CDR2: SGHRS and YFSETQ. CDR3 length: 14 amino acids. Deletions cut 4 bases from V and 0 bases from J, with 11 bases between. The DNA for the CDR3 is TGCGCCAGCAGCCGTCCAGGGTCCTCCTACGAGCAGTACTTC. It encodes CASSRPGSSYEQYF.

This clonotype showed up many times. V usage is TRBV2 and J usage is TRBJ1-2; D gene unclear. Germline lookup yields CDR1 SNHLY and CDR2 FYNNEI. Between the trimmed V and J ends, which lost 8 bases and 4 bases, there was a span of 11 bases. This CDR3 spans 12 amino acids. CDR3 protein: CASATGGYGYTF. The CDR3 DNA follows: TGTGCCAGCGCCACCGGTGGCTATGGCTACACCTTC.

This clonotype came up a few times. The chain has TRBV4-1 and TRBJ2-1; a possible D gene is TRBD2 (6 bases). From germline, CDR1 is MGHRA and CDR2 YSYEKL. V lost 4 bases and J lost 7, with 17 bases in between. This CDR3 has 15 residues. This CDR3 is CASSPEVAVANEQFF. The CDR3 nucleotides are TGCGCCAGCAGCCCGGAGGTAGCGGTAGCAAATGAGCAGTTCTTC.

This clonotype came up many times. The rearrangement uses TRBV7-2 and TRBJ2-7; the match to TRBD1 covers 10 bases. This CDR3 comprises 15 residues. The V segment lost 7 bases and the J segment 0 bases; nucleotides outside the gene matches: 6. The germline CDR1 and CDR2 sequences are SGHTA and FQGNSA. This CDR3 reads CASNETGGNSYEQYF. The CDR3 DNA follows: TGTGCCAGCAACGAGACAGGGGGCAACTCCTACGAGCAGTACTTC.

This clonotype was seen only a few times. One junction end disagrees with the germline gene, perhaps due to a read error. V is TRBV6-2 or TRBV6-3 and J is TRBJ2-2; possibly TRBD2 for D (5 bases). Germline CDR1 is MNHEY and CDR2 is SVGEGT. The CDR3 totals 14 residues. In DNA, the CDR3 is TGTGCCAGCAGTGACTCGGACTTTACCGGGGAGCTGTTTTTT. It codes for CASSDSDFTGELFF.

This clonotype showed up many times. V and J are TRBV6-1 and TRBJ1-6; no reliable D call. The CDR3 length is 16 residues. Germline V gene data show CDR1 as MNHNS and CDR2 as SASEGT. V was pared by 6 bases and J by 5 bases, with 17 bases between. The CDR3 DNA follows: TGTGCCAGCAGCCCCCGGACGGCAAAGAATAATTCACCCCTCCACTTT. The encoded protein is CASSPRTAKNNSPLHF.

V is TRBV5-6 and J is TRBJ2-5; 9 bases are a match to TRBD2. CDR3 length equals 15 residues. CDR1 SGHDT and CDR2 YYEEEE come from the germline V gene. V trimming: 0 bases; J trimming: 2 bases; junction bases outside the gene matches: 2. CDR3: CASSLVLAGQETQYF. The CDR3 DNA reads as TGTGCCAGCAGCTTGGTCCTAGCGGGACAAGAGACCCAGTACTTC.

The gene calls are TRBV5-1 and TRBJ2-7; TRBD1 matches at 11 bases. Unmatched junction bases numbered 11, after V lost 5 bases and J lost 4 bases. The germline gives CDR1 SGHRS, CDR2 YFSETQ. The CDR3 contains 16 residues. The CDR3 DNA reads as TGCGCCAGCAGTTACGGACAGGGGGCGCGGGGTTACGAGCAGTACTTC. Encoded protein: CASSYGQGARGYEQYF.

The chain combines TRBV20-1 with TRBJ2-2; 8 bases map to TRBD2. Germline loops: CDR1 DFQATT, CDR2 SNEGSKA (reference sequence). The CDR3 totals 18 residues. With 0 bases clipped from V and 10 bases from J, the junction kept 19 bases outside the gene matches. The CDR3 protein is CSARDLSSGTGGGAELFF. CDR3 sequence (DNA): TGCAGTGCTAGAGATCTGAGCTCCGGGACCGGGGGGGGAGCGGAGCTGTTTTTT.

This clonotype was recorded many times. This chain connects TRBV20-1 to TRBJ2-1; 11 bases map to TRBD2. CDR1 is DFQATT, CDR2 SNEGSKA, per germline (reference sequence). The CDR3 runs 15 residues. V lost 3 bases to trimming and J lost 6 bases; unmatched junction nucleotides: 7. The CDR3 bases are TGCAGTGCTAGGGCCGGGACTAGCGGTACCAATGAGCAGTTCTTC. It translates to CSARAGTSGTNEQFF.

About this clonotype itself: A far larger clone differs by one base, so this is likely a read error. The gene calls are TRBV7-2 and TRBJ1-4; no definite D call. V was pared by 7 bases and J by 8 bases, with 17 bases between. The CDR3 totals 14 residues. Germline assignment: CDR1 SGHTA and CDR2 FQGNSA. The CDR3 sequence is CASNSMRGREKLFF. DNA for the CDR3: TGTGCCAGCAATAGTATGCGCGGACGAGAAAAACTGTTTTTT.

This clonotype has just a few counts. The J gene is TRBJ2-1, the V gene TRBV14; 10 bases match TRBD2. J gave up 8 bases and V 0 bases, and 13 bases lay outside the gene matches. Germline assignment: CDR1 SGHDN and CDR2 FVKESK. This CDR3 is 18 amino acids long. CDR3: CASSQDQKREGPVDEQFF. The CDR3 coding sequence is TGTGCCAGCAGCCAAGATCAGAAGCGGGAGGGCCCGGTGGATGAGCAGTTCTTC. The entire variable domain, with the rest obtained from reference TRBV14 and TRBJ2-1, is as follows: EAGVTQFPSHSVIEKGQTVTLRCDPISGHDNLYWYRRVMGKEIKFLLHFVKESKQDESGMPNNRFLAERTGGTYSTLKVQPAELEDSGVYFCASSQDQKREGPVDEQFFGPGTRLTVL.

In this sample, this clonotype turned up many times. This chain links TRBV11-1 with TRBJ2-5, with TRBD1 matching over 8 bases. V gave up 6 bases and J gave up 2 bases; unmatched junction bases: 8. This CDR3 has 15 residues. Germline V lookup: CDR1 SGHAT, CDR2 FQDESV (reference sequence). The CDR3 DNA reads as TGTGCCAGCAGTACCGGACAGGGATTTCAAGAGACCCAGTACTTC. Its protein is CASSTGQGFQETQYF.

This clonotype was counted at least ten times. The rearrangement joins TRBV12-3 or TRBV12-4 to TRBJ1-6, with D possibly TRBD1 on 6 matching bases. The V end was cut by 7 bases, the J end by 6 bases, with 13 bases between. The CDR3 totals 14 residues. Here the CDR3 reads CASKGSDSNSPLHF. CDR3 sequence (DNA): TGTGCCAGCAAGGGATCGGACAGTAATTCACCCCTCCACTTT.

This clonotype has a handful of counts. The rearrangement joins TRBV29-1 to TRBJ1-5; 7 bases are shared with TRBD1. The V gene's germline CDR1 is SQVTM and CDR2 ANQGSEA. The CDR3 covers 15 residues. The J segment lost 2 bases and the V segment lost 6 bases, leaving 10 bases of the junction unmatched. For the CDR3, the DNA is TGCAGCGTCCGCACAGGGGCGGGGGGCAATCAGCCCCAGCATTTT. Its translation is CSVRTGAGGNQPQHF.

This clonotype was observed at least ten times. V is TRBV2 and J is TRBJ2-7; TRBD1 is a possible D gene (6 bases). This CDR3 spans 13 amino acids. The V gene lost 6 bases and the J gene lost 11 bases, with 20 bases spanning the gap. CDR1 and CDR2 from the germline V gene are SNHLY and FYNNEI. In nucleotides, the CDR3 is TGTGCCAGCAGAACAATTGATGGGCAGGGGAAGTACTTC. This encodes CASRTIDGQGKYF.

Note on this clonotype: Since no conserved phenylalanine or tryptophan closes the CDR3, a read error is the likely cause. The CDR3, as DNA: TGTGCCAGCAGCTTGGGGGGACAGGTCTCCTACGAGCAGTACCTC. The encoded protein is CASSLGGQVSYEQYL. The chain has TRBV5-4 and TRBJ2-7; 8 bases are a match to TRBD1. Germline V gene sequence: CDR1 SGHNT, CDR2 YYREEE (reference sequence). With V trimmed by 0 bases and J by 0 bases, 2 bases remained unmatched. The CDR3 is 15 amino acids.

Concerning this clonotype: Since a far larger clone is one base different, this is likely a read error. The chain carries TRBV6-8 and TRBJ1-1; the match to TRBD1 covers 8 bases. Germline lookup yields CDR1 MNHGY and CDR2 SAAAGT. The CDR3 has 13 residues. CDR3 nucleotides: TGTGTCAGCATAGACAGGGGGAACACTGAAGCTTTCTTT. Protein sequence: CVSIDRGNTEAFF.

This clonotype was counted ten times or more. In nucleotides, the CDR3 is TGCAGTGCTAGAAGTGGGCAGGAGGTACCCCTCCACTTT. The encoded protein is CSARSGQEVPLHF. This rearrangement joins TRBV20-1 to TRBJ1-6, with unresolved D. Germline V lookup: CDR1 DFQATT, CDR2 SNEGSKA (reference sequence). Trimming took off 2 bases at V and 12 bases at J, with 14 bases between the two ends. The CDR3 length is 13 residues.

On this clonotype itself: Being one base from a much bigger clone, this may be a read error. This chain uses TRBV28 with TRBJ2-7; a possible D gene is TRBD2 (7 bases). Trimming stripped 6 bases from V and 3 bases from J, with 21 bases between. This CDR3 comprises 16 residues. Germline V lookup: CDR1 MDHEN, CDR2 SYDVKM. The CDR3 coding sequence is TGTGCCAGCAGGGCGGATCTCGACGGGGGGCTCTACGAGCAGTACTTC. It translates to CASRADLDGGLYEQYF.

This clonotype was recorded at least ten times. The rearrangement uses TRBV28 and TRBJ1-2; D is undetermined. V was pared by 5 bases and J by 8 bases, with 15 bases between. The germline CDR1 and CDR2 sequences are MDHEN and SYDVKM. The CDR3 runs 13 residues. The CDR3 DNA follows: TGTGCCAGCAGTCGCGAGTGGATATGGGGCTACACCTTC. This gives the protein CASSREWIWGYTF.

The sample holds one count of this clonotype. This rearrangement joins TRBV3-1 to TRBJ2-1, with TRBD1 as a possible D gene (6 bases). Germline-derived CDR1 and CDR2 are LGHDT and YNNKEL (reference sequence). The V and J ends lost 3 bases and 2 bases respectively, with 14 bases between them. The CDR3 is made up of 16 amino acids. CDR3 protein: CASSHTGQWPYNEQFF. CDR3 in DNA: TGTGCCAGCAGCCATACGGGACAATGGCCCTACAATGAGCAGTTCTTC.